These 31 T cell receptor beta chains were sequenced from one sample in a study of cytomegalovirus exposure and HLA in healthy donors. The primer mix had 60 Vbeta and 13 Jbeta primers. Profiled with immunoSEQ multiplex PCR; TCRdb holds only in-frame clones, not every one. The sample shows roughly 120,000 clones, around 75% of them seen only once. Source material: PBMCs. All receptors come from a woman between 40 and 55 years old in good health and CMV-seropositive.

The rearrangement links TRBV7-6 to TRBJ2-7, with D maybe TRBD1 (6 bases). Germline V lookup: CDR1 SGHVS, CDR2 FNYEAQ. This CDR3 is 12 amino acids long. V was cut by 5 bases and J by 7 bases, with 12 bases left in between. The CDR3 coding sequence is TGTGCCAGCAGCCCTCCCAGGGGAGAGCAGTACTTC. Protein product: CASSPPRGEQYF.

V usage is TRBV30 and J usage is TRBJ2-1; 12 nucleotides match TRBD1. CDR1 and CDR2 (germline): GTSNPN, SVGIG (reference sequence). CDR3 size: 17 residues. J lost 5 bases, V lost 3 bases, and 11 bases had no gene match. CDR3 in DNA: TGTGCCTGGAGCCGTAACTCCGGGACAGGGGGCCACAATGAGCAGTTCTTC. Translation: CAWSRNSGTGGHNEQFF. Full variable domain (rest looked up from reference TRBV30 and TRBJ2-1): SQTIHQWPATLVQPVGSPLSLECTVEGTSNPNLYWYRQAAGRGLQLLFYSVGIGQISSEVPQNLSASRPQDRQFILSSKKLLLSDSGFYLCAWSRNSGTGGHNEQFFGPGTRLTVL.

This clone has just a few counts. This rearrangement joins TRBV10-3 to TRBJ2-2; D gene uncertain. The CDR3 extends over 14 amino acids. V lost 0 bases to trimming and J lost 7 bases, with 9 bases between them. Germline V lookup: CDR1 ENHRY, CDR2 SYGVKD. The CDR3 DNA reads as TGTGCCATCAGTGAGTCGGCAGATCTCGGGGAGCTGTTTTTT. It is translated as CAISESADLGELFF.

This clone came up a few times. Other nucleotide sequences from this sample produce the same CDR3. The chain is built from TRBV27 and TRBJ2-1; possibly TRBD1 for D (6 bases). Germline V gene data show CDR1 as MNHEY and CDR2 as SMNVEV (reference sequence). V lost 4 bases to trimming and J lost 2 bases, with 6 bases between them. The CDR3 consists of 13 residues. The CDR3 sequence is CASSWGPYNEQFF. CDR3 nucleotides: TGTGCCAGCAGTTGGGGGCCCTACAATGAGCAGTTCTTC.

This clone was detected a few times. The rearrangement links TRBV4-3 to TRBJ1-5; 10 bases map to TRBD1. The CDR3 sequence is 17 residues long. With 0 bases clipped from V and 1 base from J, the junction kept 3 bases outside the gene matches. Germline CDR1 is LGHNA and CDR2 is YSLEER. The CDR3 protein is CASSQDGTGASNQPQHF. Here the CDR3 DNA reads TGCGCCAGCAGCCAAGACGGGACAGGGGCGAGCAATCAGCCCCAGCATTTT.

This clone was counted a single time. This chain links TRBV5-4 with TRBJ2-7; 8 bases fit TRBD1. The trim removed 7 bases at V and 5 bases at J, leaving 8 bases unmatched. From germline, CDR1 is SGHNT and CDR2 YYREEE (reference sequence). The CDR3 loop spans 13 amino acids. The CDR3 sequence is CASGRTGSDEQYF. The CDR3 DNA reads as TGTGCCAGCGGGCGGACAGGGAGTGACGAGCAGTACTTC.

The chain combines TRBV5-1 with TRBJ2-7; 13 bases align to TRBD2. V was clipped by 4 bases and J by 7 bases; unmatched bases: 14. CDR3 size: 17 residues. Germline V gene sequence: CDR1 SGHRS, CDR2 YFSETQ. The CDR3 reads CASSLRPGTSGNWEQYF. The CDR3 DNA reads TGCGCCAGCAGCCTGCGGCCCGGGACTAGCGGGAACTGGGAGCAGTACTTC. Full variable domain (remainder filled in from reference TRBV5-1 and TRBJ2-7): KAGVTQTPRYLIKTRGQQVTLSCSPISGHRSVSWYQQTPGQGLQFLFEYFSETQRNKGNFPGRFSGRQFSNSRSEMNVSTLELGDSALYLCASSLRPGTSGNWEQYFGPGTRLTVT.

V is TRBV9 and J is TRBJ2-3, with 11 nucleotides matching TRBD2. The CDR3 has 18 residues. Germline CDR1 is SGDLS and CDR2 is YYNGEE. After removal of 4 bases from V and 2 bases from J, the junction contained 12 bases not matched to a gene. The CDR3 DNA is TGTGCCAGCAGCACCGGGACTAGCGGAAACCCAATCACAGATACGCAGTATTTT. This sequence encodes CASSTGTSGNPITDTQYF.

The rearrangement links TRBV4-3 to TRBJ2-1; TRBD2 matches 8 bases. Germline V gene lookup returns CDR1 LGHNA and CDR2 YSLEER. The ends lost 3 bases at V and 6 bases at J; junction bases unmatched: 7. This CDR3 is built from 15 residues. Written as DNA, the CDR3 is TGCGCCAGCAGCCACGCTGCGGGAGGTATCAATGAGCAGTTCTTC. Its translation: CASSHAAGGINEQFF.

The rearrangement links TRBV5-1 to TRBJ2-5, with D possibly being TRBD2 (5 bases). The germline V gene has CDR1 SGHRS and CDR2 YFSETQ. CDR3 length: 18 amino acids. Trimming pared 1 base from V and 5 bases from J, leaving 24 bases between. The CDR3 DNA sequence: TGCGCCAGCAGCTTGACAGTAACTAGTGCCATCCGACGGGAGACCCAGTACTTC. The encoded protein is CASSLTVTSAIRRETQYF.

The genes are TRBV5-6 and TRBJ2-1, with 9 bases aligning to TRBD1. CDR3 size: 16 residues. Trimming removed 6 bases from V and 8 bases from J; junction bases left unmatched: 15. Germline loops: CDR1 SGHDT, CDR2 YYEEEE. CDR3 sequence reads: CASTQDRGRFNYEQFF. In DNA, the CDR3 is TGTGCCAGCACCCAGGACAGGGGTAGGTTCAATTATGAGCAGTTCTTC.

The chain is built from TRBV30 and TRBJ1-1, with a tentative D call TRBD1 (6 bases). Germline values: CDR1 GTSNPN, CDR2 SVGIG (reference sequence). This CDR3 has 15 amino acids. The V end was cut by 3 bases, the J end by 3 bases, with 17 bases between. This chain's CDR3 is CAWRHRGGRYTEAFF. CDR3 nucleotide sequence: TGTGCCTGGAGGCACCGGGGGGGGCGATACACTGAAGCTTTCTTT.

V is TRBV7-6 and J is TRBJ2-2, with unresolved D. The CDR3 totals 15 residues. Trimming shortened V by 1 base and J by 8 bases, and 14 bases separated the two germline ends. Germline CDR1 SGHVS, CDR2 FNYEAQ. The CDR3 loop reads CASSLDVLFRGELFF. The CDR3 DNA reads as TGTGCCAGCAGCTTAGACGTCCTCTTTAGAGGGGAGCTGTTTTTT.

V gene TRBV4-3 combines with J gene TRBJ1-1; 7 bases line up with TRBD1. The V gene's germline CDR1 is LGHNA and CDR2 YSLEER. The junction had 5 bases not matched to a gene; V was cut back by 0 bases and J by 4 bases. The CDR3 is 15 residues long. In DNA form, the CDR3 reads TGCGCCAGCAGCCAAGATGGCTCAGGGGGCACTGAAGCTTTCTTT. Its protein is CASSQDGSGGTEAFF.

The rearrangement uses TRBV7-8 and TRBJ1-4; no definite D call. The CDR3 totals 15 residues. Germline assignment: CDR1 SGHVS and CDR2 FQNEAQ. V was trimmed by 0 bases and J by 0 bases, leaving 5 bases between them. The CDR3 loop is CASSLASATNEKLFF. In DNA, the CDR3 is TGTGCCAGCAGCTTAGCGTCGGCAACTAATGAAAAACTGTTTTTT.

The rearrangement uses TRBV28 and TRBJ2-7; TRBD2 agrees at 14 bases. In germline, CDR1 is MDHEN, CDR2 SYDVKM. There are 15 residues in the CDR3. V lost 8 bases to trimming and J lost 6 bases; unmatched junction nucleotides: 9. The CDR3: CASFKTGTSGSEQYF. Written as DNA, the CDR3 is TGTGCCAGCTTCAAAACCGGGACTAGCGGGAGCGAGCAGTACTTC.

The gene calls are TRBV4-3 and TRBJ2-7; D may be TRBD1 (5 bases). This CDR3 contains 15 residues. Germline V CDR1 and CDR2: LGHNA, YSLEER. The V gene lost 0 bases and the J gene lost 1 base, with 10 bases spanning the gap. As DNA, the CDR3 is TGCGCCAGCAGCCAAGATTCCCAGGGTTCCTACGAGCAGTACTTC. Its protein is CASSQDSQGSYEQYF.

The chain recombines TRBV10-3 with TRBJ1-5; weak D call: TRBD1 (6 bases). CDR1 and CDR2 from the germline V gene are ENHRY and SYGVKD. Trimming left V 6 bases short and J 3 bases short, with 12 bases between. This CDR3 contains 14 residues. CDR3 region: CAIREGGDNQPQHF. The CDR3 nucleotides read TGTGCCATCAGGGAGGGGGGGGACAATCAGCCCCAGCATTTT.

The rearrangement uses TRBV11-3 and TRBJ2-7; D is ambiguous. V lost 0 bases and J lost 1, with 4 bases in between. This CDR3 has 13 residues. Germline CDR1 SGHNT, CDR2 YENEEA. In DNA form, the CDR3 reads TGTGCCAGCAGCTTAGATCCGTCCTACGAGCAGTACTTC. Its protein product is CASSLDPSYEQYF.

V usage is TRBV6-5 and J usage is TRBJ2-3; D perhaps matches TRBD1 (5 bases). V was cut by 6 bases and J by 1 base, with 11 bases left in between. Germline values: CDR1 MNHEY, CDR2 SVGAGI. The CDR3 consists of 14 residues. CDR3: CASRGDFGTDTQYF. The CDR3 region has the DNA TGTGCCAGCAGAGGGGATTTCGGCACAGATACGCAGTATTTT.

The V and J genes are TRBV5-4 and TRBJ1-2; 7 bases are shared with TRBD1. Germline CDR1 and CDR2: SGHNT and YYREEE (reference sequence). There are 16 residues in the CDR3. The V segment lost 0 bases and the J segment 4 bases; nucleotides outside the gene matches: 9. The CDR3 region is CASSLVAGQPLYGYTF. The DNA for the CDR3 is TGTGCCAGCAGCTTGGTTGCGGGACAGCCTCTCTATGGCTACACCTTC.

CDR3 nucleotide sequence: TGTGCCAGCAGGCAAGGTAGCGGGGTAACCTACGAGCAGTACTTC. This translates into CASRQGSGVTYEQYF. The chain carries TRBV6-1 and TRBJ2-5, with TRBD2 identical over 8 bases. The closer fit of TRBJ2-7 to the DNA end suggests the J call may be wrong. The CDR3 loop spans 15 amino acids. CDR1 and CDR2 (germline): MNHNS, SASEGT.

This clone was picked up one time. The V gene is TRBV5-1, the J gene TRBJ1-1, with a possible D match to TRBD1 (6 bases). This CDR3 is 15 amino acids long. CDR1 is SGHRS and CDR2 is YFSETQ in the germline V gene. Trimming removed 4 bases from V and 5 bases from J, with 18 bases in between. The CDR3 spells CASSPGGGGTTEAFF. CDR3 coding DNA: TGCGCCAGCAGCCCAGGAGGGGGAGGGACAACTGAAGCTTTCTTT.

V gene TRBV5-4 combines with J gene TRBJ1-1, with 11 bases fitting TRBD1. Germline V gene lookup returns CDR1 SGHNT and CDR2 YYREEE (reference sequence). This CDR3 contains 16 residues. Trimming removed 2 bases from V and 3 bases from J; junction bases left unmatched: 6. The CDR3 here is CASSLPGTGGDTEAFF. CDR3 sequence (DNA): TGTGCCAGCAGCTTACCCGGGACAGGGGGAGACACTGAAGCTTTCTTT.

V and J are TRBV9 and TRBJ2-7; D is perhaps TRBD1 (6 bases). V was trimmed by 4 bases and J by 0 bases, leaving 14 bases between them. The CDR3 has 15 residues. Germline V gene sequence: CDR1 SGDLS, CDR2 YYNGEE. CDR3 residues: CASSLYPDSSYEQYF. The CDR3 DNA is TGTGCCAGCAGCCTTTATCCGGACAGCTCCTACGAGCAGTACTTC.

V is TRBV7-2 and J is TRBJ2-5; the match to TRBD2 covers 10 bases. The closer fit of TRBJ2-7 to the DNA end suggests the J call may be wrong. The CDR3 consists of 16 residues. Germline V CDR1 and CDR2: SGHTA, FQGNSA. The CDR3 region has the DNA TGTGCCAGCAGCTTAGTTGGACTAGCGGACTCCTACGAGCAGTACTTC. Protein: CASSLVGLADSYEQYF.

The chain uses TRBV11-2 and TRBJ2-5; D ambiguous. V lost 1 base and J 5 bases, leaving 5 bases between the germline ends. Looked up from germline, CDR1 is SGHAT and CDR2 is FQNNGV. The CDR3 is 12 residues long. In DNA, the CDR3 is TGTGCCAGCAGCTTAGTAATGGAGACCCAGTACTTC. This translates into CASSLVMETQYF.

This clone was seen a handful of times. The chain has TRBV6-1 and TRBJ2-6; no clear D gene. The CDR3 contains 13 residues. Germline V gene data show CDR1 as MNHNS and CDR2 as SASEGT. The V gene lost 9 bases and the J gene lost 0 bases, with 6 bases spanning the gap. Written as DNA, the CDR3 is TGTGCCAGTCGGAGCTCTGGGGCCAACGTCCTGACTTTC. This encodes CASRSSGANVLTF.

The chain is built from TRBV19 and TRBJ2-6; a possible D gene is TRBD1 (5 bases). The CDR3 has 16 amino acids. CDR1 and CDR2 from the germline V gene are LNHDA and SQIVND (reference sequence). With 5 bases removed from V and 0 bases from J, the gap between germline ends came to 11 bases. CDR3 loop: CASSPKDSSGANVLTF. The CDR3 nucleotides read TGTGCCAGTAGTCCGAAAGACAGCTCTGGGGCCAACGTCCTGACTTTC.

V and J are TRBV7-2 and TRBJ2-3; 12 bases line up with TRBD1. Germline assignment: CDR1 SGHTA and CDR2 FQGNSA. The trim removed 0 bases at V and 10 bases at J, leaving 8 bases unmatched. The CDR3 consists of 16 residues. DNA of the CDR3: TGTGCCAGCAGCTTAGCGGGACAGGGGGCCGCCCAGGCGCAGTATTTT. Amino acid sequence: CASSLAGQGAAQAQYF.

The J gene is TRBJ1-4, the V gene TRBV7-9; the D gene is possibly TRBD1 (5 bases). The CDR3 sequence is 15 residues long. The V end lost 5 bases, the J end lost 3 bases, and 13 bases lay between the germline ends. From germline, CDR1 is SEHNR and CDR2 FQNEAQ (reference sequence). The CDR3 spells CASSPRGRANEKLFF. In DNA form, the CDR3 reads TGTGCCAGCAGCCCCCGAGGCAGGGCTAATGAAAAACTGTTTTTT.